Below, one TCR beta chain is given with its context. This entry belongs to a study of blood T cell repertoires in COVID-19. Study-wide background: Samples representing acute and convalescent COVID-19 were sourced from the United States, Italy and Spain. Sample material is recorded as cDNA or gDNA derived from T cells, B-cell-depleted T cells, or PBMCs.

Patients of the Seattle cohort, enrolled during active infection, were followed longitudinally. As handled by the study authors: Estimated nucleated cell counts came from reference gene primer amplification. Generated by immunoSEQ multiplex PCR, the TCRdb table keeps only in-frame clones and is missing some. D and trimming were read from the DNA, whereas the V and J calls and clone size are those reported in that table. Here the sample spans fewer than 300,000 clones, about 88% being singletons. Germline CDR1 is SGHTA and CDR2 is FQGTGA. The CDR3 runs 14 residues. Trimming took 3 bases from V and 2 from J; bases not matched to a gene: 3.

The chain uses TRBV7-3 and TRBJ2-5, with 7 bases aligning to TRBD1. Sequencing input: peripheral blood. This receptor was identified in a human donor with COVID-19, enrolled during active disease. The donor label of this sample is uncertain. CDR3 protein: CASSFGRGQETQYF. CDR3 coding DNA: TGTGCCAGCAGCTTCGGCAGGGGGCAAGAGACCCAGTACTTC.